The 9 T cell receptor beta chains below were found in one sample sequenced in a study of cytomegalovirus exposure and HLA in healthy donors. The PCR made use of 60 Vbeta and 13 Jbeta primers. Assay used: immunoSEQ multiplex PCR; TCRdb lists only in-frame clones, some missing. The data hold around 72,000 clones, with approximately 70% observed a single time. Sequenced sample: PBMCs. The receptors stem from a man between 35 and 55 years old in good health and CMV-seropositive.

The genes are TRBV4-2 and TRBJ2-2; TRBD2 agrees at 11 bases. Trimming took 0 bases from V and 7 from J; bases not matched to a gene: 10. CDR3 size: 18 residues. Looked up from germline, CDR1 is LGHNA and CDR2 is YNFKEQ. CDR3 in amino acids: CASSQDWLAGGLSGELFF. The CDR3 nucleotides are TGTGCCAGCAGCCAAGATTGGCTAGCGGGGGGACTAAGCGGGGAGCTGTTTTTT.

The chain has TRBV19 and TRBJ1-2, with TRBD1 matching 7 bases. The CDR3 runs 11 residues. CDR1 LNHDA and CDR2 SQIVND come from the germline V gene (reference sequence). Trimming removed 9 bases from V and 8 bases from J; junction bases left unmatched: 6. CDR3 amino acids: CASRQGSGYTF. The CDR3 DNA sequence: TGTGCCAGCAGACAGGGTTCGGGCTACACCTTC.

The chain joins TRBV5-1 to TRBJ1-6; D is possibly TRBD1 (6 bases). Trimming left V 0 bases short and J 7 bases short, with 14 bases between. From germline, CDR1 is SGHRS and CDR2 YFSETQ. This CDR3 comprises 16 residues. CDR3 region: CASSLGDQGWNSPLHF. The CDR3 bases are TGCGCCAGCAGCTTGGGGGACCAGGGGTGGAATTCACCCCTCCACTTT.

CDR3 DNA: TGTGCCAGCAGCTCGGACAGGGTGATCAATCAGCCCCAGCATTTT. Amino acids: CASSSDRVINQPQHF. The chain combines TRBV7-2 with TRBJ1-5; 8 positions match TRBD1. Germline trimming cut 4 bases from V and 3 bases from J; bases unmatched to any gene: 5. This CDR3 comprises 15 residues. Germline assignment: CDR1 SGHTA and CDR2 FQGNSA.

J is TRBJ2-3 and V is TRBV4-3, with D unclear. The germline V gene encodes CDR1 LGHNA and CDR2 YSLEER. V was cut by 1 base and J by 7 bases, with 9 bases left in between. The CDR3 totals 13 residues. The CDR3 protein is CASSQVIYYTQYF. The CDR3 coding sequence is TGCGCCAGCAGCCAAGTAATCTATTATACGCAGTATTTT.

This clone turned up a few times. The chain has TRBV7-3 and TRBJ2-5; 9 bases line up with TRBD1. Germline CDR1 is SGHTA and CDR2 is FQGTGA. Losses at the gene ends were 5 bases for V and 5 bases for J; bases not matched to a gene: 15. This CDR3 has 17 amino acids. The CDR3 loop is CASSVRTGTGRGETQYF. The CDR3 DNA reads as TGTGCCAGCAGCGTAAGAACCGGGACAGGGAGAGGGGAGACCCAGTACTTC.

The J gene is TRBJ1-6, the V gene TRBV5-1, with D maybe TRBD1 (6 bases). With 0 bases removed from V and 7 bases from J, the gap between germline ends came to 8 bases. CDR3 length: 14 amino acids. Germline lookup yields CDR1 SGHRS and CDR2 YFSETQ. The CDR3: CASSLGQANSPLHF. CDR3 coding DNA: TGCGCCAGCAGCTTGGGACAGGCCAATTCACCCCTCCACTTT.

The V call is TRBV10-3, the J call TRBJ1-2, with D perhaps TRBD1 (6 bases). The V end was cut by 5 bases, the J end by 4 bases, with 11 bases between. Germline CDR1 and CDR2: ENHRY and SYGVKD. The CDR3 contains 13 residues. The CDR3 nucleotides are TGTGCCATCAGTCGATCACAGGGCTATGGCTACACCTTC. Translating gives CAISRSQGYGYTF.

The chain couples TRBV9 to TRBJ1-2, with D tentatively TRBD1 (6 bases). V lost 1 base to trimming and J lost 7 bases, with 17 bases between them. Germline CDR1 reads SGDLS; CDR2 reads YYNGEE. The CDR3 spans 15 residues. CDR3 sequence: CASSVSSGGGRGYTF. Here the CDR3 DNA reads TGTGCCAGCAGCGTAAGTTCGGGGGGCGGTCGTGGCTACACCTTC.